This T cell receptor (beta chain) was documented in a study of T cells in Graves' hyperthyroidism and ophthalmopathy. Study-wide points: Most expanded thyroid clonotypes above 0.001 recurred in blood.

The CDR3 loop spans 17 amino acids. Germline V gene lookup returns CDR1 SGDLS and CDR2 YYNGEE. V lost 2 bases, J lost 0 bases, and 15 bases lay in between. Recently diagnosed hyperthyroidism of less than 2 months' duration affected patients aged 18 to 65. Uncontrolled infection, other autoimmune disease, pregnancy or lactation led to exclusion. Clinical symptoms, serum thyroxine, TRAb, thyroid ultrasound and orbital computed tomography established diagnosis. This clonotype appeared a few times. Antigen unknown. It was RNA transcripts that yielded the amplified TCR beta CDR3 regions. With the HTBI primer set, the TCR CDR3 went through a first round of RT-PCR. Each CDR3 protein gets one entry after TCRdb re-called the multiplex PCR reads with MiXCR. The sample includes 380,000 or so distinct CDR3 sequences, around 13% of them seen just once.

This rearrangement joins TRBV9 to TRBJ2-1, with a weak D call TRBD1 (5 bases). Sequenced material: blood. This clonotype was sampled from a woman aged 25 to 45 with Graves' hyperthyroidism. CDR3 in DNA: TGTGCCAGCAGCGTCAGCGACAGAGTATACTCCTACAATGAGCAGTTCTTC. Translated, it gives CASSVSDRVYSYNEQFF.